This is a list of T cell receptor beta chains from one sample in a study of cytomegalovirus exposure and HLA in healthy donors. Profiled with immunoSEQ multiplex PCR; TCRdb holds only in-frame clones, not every one. The table records about 90,000 clones, approximately 80% of them present only once. Sequenced material: PBMCs. These receptors were collected from a man aged 25-40 years in good health and CMV-seronegative. Both conserved end residues are part of each CDR3. Each record gives: J gene, V gene, clone size, D gene, CDR3 DNA, CDR3 protein. The D gene is left open where the match is weak. Rows may omit the clone size; those that give it use once, few, many or a size class.

j_call: TRBJ1-1
v_call: TRBV19
clone_size: NA
d_call: TRBD1
cdr3_nt: TGTGCCAGTAGTCACAGGGGGGGGAAAGCTTTCTTT
cdr3_aa: CASSHRGGKAFF

j_call: TRBJ2-1
v_call: TRBV25-1
clone_size: NA
d_call: TRBD2
cdr3_nt: TGTGCCAGCACTACTAGCGGGGGGTCCAATGAGCAGTTCTTC
cdr3_aa: CASTTSGGSNEQFF

j_call: TRBJ2-5
v_call: TRBV25-1
clone_size: NA
d_call: NA
cdr3_nt: TGTGCCAGCACCCGTGGGAGGTACCAAGAGACCCAGTACTTC
cdr3_aa: CASTRGRYQETQYF

j_call: TRBJ2-1
v_call: TRBV29-1
clone_size: once
d_call: TRBD2
cdr3_nt: TGCAGCGTTGAAATGGGGGGGGATGAGCAGTTCTTC
cdr3_aa: CSVEMGGDEQFF

j_call: TRBJ2-7
v_call: TRBV2
clone_size: NA
d_call: NA
cdr3_nt: TGTGCCAGCAGTTCTATTGGCGAGCAGTACTTC
cdr3_aa: CASSSIGEQYF

j_call: TRBJ2-7
v_call: TRBV9
clone_size: NA
d_call: NA
cdr3_nt: TGTGCCAGCAGCGAAGACGGGGTAAGCTCCTACGAGCAGTACTTC
cdr3_aa: CASSEDGVSSYEQYF

j_call: TRBJ2-3
v_call: TRBV10-3
clone_size: NA
d_call: TRBD2
cdr3_nt: TGTGCCATCAGTGAGTCATCGTCGGGGGGGGCTAAAACAGATACGCAGTATTTT
cdr3_aa: CAISESSSGGAKTDTQYF

j_call: TRBJ1-4
v_call: TRBV30
clone_size: NA
d_call: NA
cdr3_nt: TGTGCCTGGAGTGCGGAGGCAACTAATGAAAAACTGTTTTTT
cdr3_aa: CAWSAEATNEKLFF

j_call: TRBJ2-7
v_call: TRBV28
clone_size: NA
d_call: NA
cdr3_nt: TGTGCCAGCAGTCTTAAACAGGGAAAGCAGTACTTC
cdr3_aa: CASSLKQGKQYF

j_call: TRBJ1-1
v_call: TRBV5-6
clone_size: NA
d_call: TRBD1
cdr3_nt: TGTGCCAGCAGCAGTCGACAGGGGGCGATGGGCACTGAAGCTTTCTTT
cdr3_aa: CASSSRQGAMGTEAFF

j_call: TRBJ1-2
v_call: TRBV27
clone_size: NA
d_call: NA
cdr3_nt: TGTGCCAGCAGTCTCGGACAGACGCCCTTCTATGGCTACACCTTC
cdr3_aa: CASSLGQTPFYGYTF

j_call: TRBJ1-1
v_call: TRBV6-5
clone_size: NA
d_call: TRBD1
cdr3_nt: TGTGCCAGCAGTTACTCGAACGCAGGGGGTACTGAAGCTTTCTTT
cdr3_aa: CASSYSNAGGTEAFF

j_call: TRBJ1-4
v_call: TRBV6-1
clone_size: NA
d_call: TRBD1
cdr3_nt: TGTGCCAGCAGTGTGCAACAGGGGGCTAATGAAAAACTGTTTTTT
cdr3_aa: CASSVQQGANEKLFF

j_call: TRBJ2-3
v_call: TRBV7-8
clone_size: NA
d_call: TRBD2
cdr3_nt: TGTGCCAGCAGCCCCCTTAGCGGGGGGGCCAAAGATACGCAGTATTTT
cdr3_aa: CASSPLSGGAKDTQYF

j_call: TRBJ1-1
v_call: TRBV25-1
clone_size: NA
d_call: NA
cdr3_nt: TGTGCCAGCAGTGATTGGAGGGACACTGAAGCTTTCTTT
cdr3_aa: CASSDWRDTEAFF

j_call: TRBJ2-7
v_call: TRBV7-9
clone_size: NA
d_call: TRBD1
cdr3_nt: TGTGCCAGCAGCCGAGGACAGGGGATATACGAGCAGTACTTC
cdr3_aa: CASSRGQGIYEQYF

j_call: TRBJ2-1
v_call: TRBV28
clone_size: few
d_call: TRBD2
cdr3_nt: TGTGCCAGCAGCGCGCTAGCGGGGGGGAGAAATGAGCAGTTCTTC
cdr3_aa: CASSALAGGRNEQFF

j_call: TRBJ1-4
v_call: TRBV2
clone_size: NA
d_call: NA
cdr3_nt: TGTGCAGCCTCTAGGGGAAATGAAAAACTGTTTTTT
cdr3_aa: CAASRGNEKLFF

j_call: TRBJ2-1
v_call: TRBV27
clone_size: NA
d_call: TRBD1
cdr3_nt: TGTGCCAGCAGGCCGACAGGGGAGTACAATGAGCAGTTCTTC
cdr3_aa: CASRPTGEYNEQFF